This TCR beta chain was profiled in a study of blood T cell repertoires in COVID-19. Study-level background: Material from acute and convalescent COVID-19 was sourced from the United States, Italy and Spain. PBMCs, B-cell-depleted T cells, or T cells were the source of the cDNA or gDNA that made up the material.

The authors' processing: Reference gene primer amplification in the assay estimated nucleated cell counts. Method: immunoSEQ multiplex PCR; TCRdb's copy keeps in-frame clones and lacks some. The V and J calls and the clone size are those of that table, but D and trimming were determined from the DNA. This table has over 85,000 clones, 85% to 90% appearing once. Germline V gene sequence: CDR1 SGHDN, CDR2 FVKESK. Trimming removed 2 bases at V and 3 bases at J, with 7 bases between. This CDR3 is built from 13 residues. The chain links TRBV14 to TRBJ1-1; the D is unclear. Sample: peripheral blood. The origin of this receptor is a human donor in a cohort sampled during active COVID-19. For the CDR3, the DNA is TGTGCCAGCAGCCAACAGGCTTACACTGAAGCTTTCTTT. Amino acid sequence: CASSQQAYTEAFF.